This TCR beta chain was found in a study of blood T cell repertoires in COVID-19. About the research overall: Collection of acute and convalescent COVID-19 samples took place in the United States, Italy and Spain. PBMCs, B-cell-depleted T cells, or T cells were the source of the cDNA or gDNA that made up the material.

Original handling: Amplification of reference gene primers was used by the study to estimate nucleated cell counts. The protocol was immunoSEQ multiplex PCR, while the TCRdb copy is restricted to in-frame clones and leaves out a portion. The D gene and trimming were derived from the DNA, and the V and J assignments and clone size from that table. The sample holds about 200,000 clones, about 88% seen once. Germline CDR1 and CDR2: LNHDA and SQIVND (reference sequence). Trimming removed 7 bases at V and 0 bases at J, with 10 bases between. The CDR3 extends over 14 amino acids. The TCR originated in a man aged 35 to 55 with active or convalescent COVID-19. Source material: peripheral blood. V is TRBV19 and J is TRBJ1-3, with D hard to call. This CDR3 is CASMAQNSGNTIYF. In nucleotides, the CDR3 is TGTGCCAGTATGGCCCAAAACTCTGGAAACACCATATATTTT.